Here is one T cell receptor (beta chain) with its context. In this sample, this clone turned up once. Its antigen is still unknown. Base qualities were left out, and no much larger clone turns up one base away. Via the germline V gene, CDR1 is SGHTA and CDR2 FQGTGA. Taken from cysteine to phenylalanine, the CDR3 has 14 residues. Just CDR3 DNA is preserved here, 42 bases in frame from base 1. Trimming accounts for 5 bases at V and 5 bases at J, while the number of junction bases matched to no gene is 7. This entry is derived from a study of CD4 T cells in relation to SARS-CoV-2 and coronaviruses (dated by TCRdb to the early 2020s). About the investigation overall: Using patient-derived lymphoblastoid cell lines, the shared crossreactive spike epitopes were mapped to their HLA restriction. Expansion assays from other donors in the study were sequenced with a different, Illumina-based TCR-beta assay. The Adaptive Biotechnologies TCR-sequencing kit was used to sequence samples from a few pre-COVID donors and the naive versus memory experiments, whereas other data were Illumina-based. The study assessed, at the TCR clonotype level, memory CD4+ T cell crossreactivity between SARS-CoV-2 and common cold coronavirus spike proteins. What the authors observed across the whole study: Because the crossreactivity analysis focused on spike protein, crossreactivity against other viral proteins was not assessed. In roughly 60% of donors, memory CD4+ clonotypes turned up that crossrecognized SARS-CoV-2 and at least one common cold coronavirus spike. Crossreactive clones showed significantly weaker SARS-CoV-2-driven expansion than monoreactive clones, consistent with antigenic imprinting. Because no donor provided both pre-pandemic and post-infection samples, tracing the source of pre-existing responses was limited. Sequencing naive versus memory cells indicated that the assay picks up memory recall responses, not primary responses primed during culture. The study was constrained by small numbers of patients and of tested TCRs.

Deep-resolution immunoSEQ TCR-beta sequencing was performed on DNA from uncultured naive and memory CD4+ T cells. On the study's bioinformatics: During preprocessing, nonproductive sequences were removed, as were CDR3s that did not start with C, did not end with F or W, or were shorter than 7 amino acids. Cultured and uncultured naive and memory CD4+ repertoires were searched for previously identified spike- and CEF-reactive CDR3s. After three terminal residues were trimmed from each end, CDR3 homology was quantified as pairwise Levenshtein distance using the stringdist R package. TCRdb took this table from immuneACCESS and kept in-frame rearrangements with V and J called. Such tables lack part of the clones; where checked against another copy, unresolved V genes explain under half of the gap, and the rest is unexplained. That table supplies the V and J calls and clone size; D and trimming were determined from the DNA. Across this sample there are just under 65,000 clones, with approximately 94% seen only once. Of the sample, approximately 0.15% falls within the top ten clones.

CD4+ T cells from unexposed donors were collected before the COVID-19 pandemic (2011-2018). To separate naive from memory CD4+ T cells, cryopreserved PBMCs first underwent CD4 enrichment and then EasySep naive CD4+ T cell enrichment. The leukapheresis product for the unexposed donors was obtained through commercial purchase. Ficoll-Paque PLUS gradient centrifugation was used to isolate PBMCs from leukapheresis product or whole blood. PBMCs were either cryopreserved at -140 degrees C or used fresh in the expansion assay. The QIAamp Micro DNA Kit was used to extract genomic DNA from the CD4+ T cells. This TCR was sampled from a human donor in good health. The rearrangement combines TRBV7-3 with TRBJ2-5; a stretch of 8 junction bases matches TRBD1. Sequencing was done on a sample of naive CD4+ T cells from PBMCs. The intended sense of this specimen's cell subset or site label: naive CD4+ T cells isolated by negative enrichment. The nucleotide sequence reads as follows: TGTGCCAGCAGCCAAGACAGGGGTGGGGAGACCCAGTACTTC. Its amino acids are CASSQDRGGETQYF.